This T cell receptor (beta chain) was recovered during a study of cytomegalovirus exposure and HLA in healthy donors listed by TCRdb under 2017. Concerning the study at large: In an earlier analysis of about 560 of the donors, 250 to 350 Gb of sequence data and roughly 100 million unique TCR beta sequences from about 179 million T cells were reported. All discovery cohort repertoires had been generated using a single sequencing platform. The study profiled the T cell repertoires of about 720 subjects by immunosequencing and related them to cytomegalovirus serostatus. An early release covering about 600 HLA-typed donors comprised about 300 gigabases of sequencing data and approximately 85 million unique TCR sequences. Genome-wide SNP genotypes for about 65% of the 666 donors were used in a later genetic analysis, which treated that subset as a discovery cohort. Among roughly 400 genotyped donors of the cohort, an average of approximately 240,000 unique TCR beta nucleotide sequences was sequenced per donor, of which about 19% were non-productive. The number of typed donors differed by locus: roughly 629-630 for A, B, C, DRB1 and DQB1; 522 for DQA1; over 600 for DPA1; and 450 to 480 for DPB1. The aim of the study was to test whether cataloging public T cell receptors could identify signatures of past pathogen exposure. In addition to the first cohort of 666 subjects, a separate validation cohort of approximately 120 different subjects was used. To predict cytomegalovirus infection status, the study brought together high-throughput TCR immunosequencing, statistical association of individual TCRs with disease status, and machine learning. An earlier analysis of roughly 580 of the donors used high-throughput TCR beta sequencing to judge whether each TCR beta V gene segment behaved as functional or pseudogenic. Both class I and class II loci were covered by HLA typing, at four-digit resolution. Donor age, sex, ethnicity and CMV serostatus were compiled together with the repertoire data. A later analysis re-examined previously published TCR beta repertoires from over 500 donors and added high-resolution HLA genotyping to investigate patterns of TCR occurrence. In the later analysis, no new phenotypic data were used to find candidate immune exposures; instead, reliance was placed on TCR beta sequences and their occurrence across donors. Among the approximately 400 genotyped donors, around 81% belonged to the genetic ancestry cluster associated with self-reported Caucasian donors. Because of strong linkage in the cohort, five DR-DQ haplotypes were treated as single units for association and clustering. What the research found in general, with its limitations: In a later genetic analysis, a missense DCLRE1C variant was associated with V-gene and J-gene trimming of TCR beta chains, and the association was replicated in an independent cohort. In an earlier analysis of 587 of the donors, most TCR beta V segments appeared in productive rearrangements about 87% or about 30% of the time, broadly matching IMGT annotations. In a later analysis, the rate of TCR association differed among HLA loci, with DRB1 alleles having the most associated TCRs and HLA-C alleles having the fewest. Strong co-occurrence of HLA alleles, especially DR and DQ, made assigning TCR associations to individual alleles difficult. The study listed 170 or so TCR beta chains as associated with cytomegalovirus. At a false discovery rate of 0.05, a later analysis linked 15,000 to 20,000 TCR beta sequences to specific HLA alleles. HLA typing was unavailable for some donors at each locus, so association tests used only the typed subset. A later analysis found that HLA-associated TCR beta chains were more clonally expanded and had lower generation probabilities than equally common non-associated chains. Approximately 16 rarely observed V segments, including chromosome 9 orphons, were excluded from the earlier analysis of several hundred of the donors because counts were too low. A later genetic analysis reported fewer N-insertions in productive TCRs among donors in an Asian-associated ancestry cluster than the roughly 670-donor mean. CMV serostatus was the only immune exposure information available for the cohort. Linkage disequilibrium might explain the correlated functional status among segregating V segments, but an unknown experimental factor could not be ruled out. In vitro tests confirmed that three of the cytomegalovirus-associated TCR beta chains recognize cytomegalovirus antigens. Most TCR sequences were seen in very few donors, while some public TCRs were found in many individuals. According to a later analysis, parvovirus B19, influenza, CMV and Epstein-Barr virus appeared linked to several top co-occurrence clusters. Only TCR beta chains were sequenced in this cohort, and the absence of alpha or paired-chain data limited detectable features. A cluster of highly shared sequence variants was judged likely to represent a technical artifact of the sequencing pipeline. Presence/absence analyses assumed roughly uniform sequencing depth across donors, an assumption that may not hold. Most CMV-associated TCR beta chains appeared to be HLA-restricted in a later analysis, and the HLA associations seemed to be driven largely by CMV exposure. Cytomegalovirus status was reported to be diagnosed by the classifier with high specificity and sensitivity in both the original and validation cohorts. The authors suggested that the approach could potentially be extended to other disease states and immunological phenotypes. A further reported finding was that TCR beta sequences accurately predicted the HLA-A and HLA-B alleles for most subjects in the first cohort.

Libraries were prepared through the immunoSEQ multiplex PCR assay. The multiplex PCR relied on a mix of 60 forward primers for TCR Vbeta segments and 13 reverse primers for TCR Jbeta segments. The CDR3 region of rearranged TCR beta genes was amplified from genomic DNA by a multiplex PCR assay. The amplified TCR beta libraries were sequenced on the Illumina HiSeq System as 87-base-pair reads. The authors processed their data as follows. In a later analysis, about 80 million unique TCR beta chains were counted across the 690 or so repertoires, and approximately 9.9 million of these chains were shared by at least two donors. Raw reads were error-corrected and collapsed into unique sequences by a nearest-neighbor algorithm in which closely related sequences were merged to remove PCR and sequencing errors. V, D and J gene segments were assigned by aligning CDR3 sequences to IMGT reference sequences. For a sequence to be retained, a match of at least six nucleotides to both a V gene segment and a J gene segment was required. Rearrangements were called productive when the CDR3 lacked stop codons and stayed in frame with V and J; all others were non-productive. CDR3 was defined according to IMGT convention as the region running from the second conserved V-encoded cysteine to the conserved J-encoded phenylalanine. The earlier analysis of 500 to 750 of the donors excluded any sequence lacking an unambiguous match to a single V gene segment. An earlier analysis of about 600 of the donors called V segments functional above 56.7% productive rearrangements and segregating when the between-donor standard deviation exceeded 5%. A statistical classification framework was built to diagnose cytomegalovirus status from the catalog of TCR beta chain sequences. A later analysis assigned V and J genes by comparing TCR nucleotide sequences with IMGT/GENE-DB human TR gene sequences. A later analysis assigned CDR3 sequences and most-parsimonious VDJ recombination scenarios with the TCRdist pipeline. In a later analysis, each TCR beta chain was defined by its CDR3 amino acid sequence together with its V-gene family, and reads without a unique V-gene family were excluded. A later analysis removed over 500 highly shared, low-generation-probability nucleotide sequences to deal with suspected cross-contamination and a sequencing artifact. For each public chain, a later analysis derived a clonal expansion index from normalized ranks of inferred template counts within each repertoire. A later analysis computed generation probabilities with a VDJ recombination model fitted to out-of-frame rearrangements, and checked the results against IGoR. In a later analysis, hypergeometric tests were used to score TCR-TCR, TCR-HLA and TCR-CMV co-occurrence, with a repertoire-size bias correction applied to TCR pairs. To estimate false discovery rates, a later analysis permuted the HLA or CMV assignments 20 times. In a later analysis, co-occurring TCRs were grouped using DBSCAN, and TCRdist sequence similarity was added for clustering within HLA-allele-positive subsets. Repertoires with fewer than 30,000 or more than 120,000 public chains were left out of co-occurrence clustering, as were five repertoires with anomalous nucleotide sharing. TCRdb took over this immuneACCESS table, retaining in-frame rearrangements with V and J assigned. Such tables are incomplete; in checked studies, under half of the missing clones stem from an unresolved V gene, and the remainder is unexplained. The V and J calls and clone size are taken from that table; D and trimming were inferred from the DNA. The sample profile shows about 190,000 clones; around 86% of them were found once. The ten largest clones add up to roughly 6.3% of the sample.

The cohort consisted of 670 or so healthy bone marrow donors. At the time of sampling, every cohort member was nominally healthy, though immune exposures that went unrecorded were likely present. The donor tested CMV seropositive, placing the donor among the approximately 310 seropositive members of the cohort. Each donor provided a peripheral blood sample, and peripheral blood mononuclear cells were used for TCR beta sequencing. Genomic DNA extraction from the blood cell samples was performed with the Qiagen DNeasy Blood Extraction Kit. On this clone itself: Its cognate antigen has yet to be identified. The record has no base qualities; no much larger clone is one base away.

The sequence derives from a man aged 35-49 years in good health and CMV-seropositive. Sequenced: PBMCs.

The nucleotide sequence is given as TGTGCCAGCAGCCTCCGACCGGGACTAGCGGGGGGCGGACAAGAGACCCAGTACTTC. This yields the protein CASSLRPGLAGGGQETQYF. The chain employs TRBV7-2 and TRBJ2-5; 15 central bases correspond to TRBD2. The germline V gene provides CDR1 SGHTA and CDR2 FQGNSA. From V the trimming removes 5 bases and from J it removes 2 bases, while the gene matches leave 12 bases of the junction unaccounted for. The CDR3 runs 19 residues from the cysteine to the phenylalanine. Just the 57-base CDR3 DNA is kept, in frame starting at base 1.